The rows below give T cell receptor beta chains drawn from one sample of a study of blood T cell repertoires in COVID-19. This table comes from immunoSEQ multiplex PCR, and its TCRdb copy is limited to in-frame clones, with some not included. The sample has fewer than 300,000 clones; 75% to 95% are singletons. Specimen: PBMCs or T cells enriched from blood (not recorded which). The receptor set was obtained from a woman aged 25-40 years who had recovered from COVID-19. Each CDR3 is given with its conserved first and last residue. A D gene is named only where the DNA matches it firmly. Where a row states a size, it is once, few, many or the class of an expanded clone; other rows omit it.

clone size | D gene | J gene | V gene | CDR3 protein | CDR3 DNA
. | TRBD1 | TRBJ1-5 | TRBV28 | CASSIGQAWQPQHF | TGTGCCAGCAGTATTGGACAGGCCTGGCAGCCCCAGCATTTT
. | TRBD2 | TRBJ2-2 | TRBV28 | CASSLRRGLAGEGDTGELFF | TGTGCCAGCAGTCTACGGAGGGGACTAGCGGGGGAAGGGGACACCGGGGAGCTGTTTTTT
. | . | TRBJ2-7 | TRBV7-3 | CASSLLAGSFEEQYF | TGTGCCAGCAGCTTACTGGCGGGGAGTTTTGAGGAGCAGTACTTC
few | TRBD2 | TRBJ2-5 | TRBV11-3 | CASSEGTSGSLETQYF | TGTGCCAGCAGCGAAGGGACTAGCGGGAGTTTGGAGACCCAGTACTTC
. | . | TRBJ1-4 | TRBV7-9 | CASSLGDATNEKLFF | TGTGCCAGCAGCTTGGGCGATGCAACTAATGAAAAACTGTTTTTT
few | . | TRBJ1-3 | TRBV19 | CASSIVGSLGGNTIYF | TGTGCCAGTAGTATAGTCGGGAGTCTTGGAGGAAACACCATATATTTT
once | . | TRBJ2-7 | TRBV9 | CASSVEEDYGVQYF | TGTGCCAGCAGCGTAGAAGAGGATTACGGGGTGCAGTACTTC
. | TRBD1 | TRBJ2-2 | TRBV29-1 | CSARTGGSTGELFF | TGCAGCGCACGGACAGGGGGCAGCACCGGGGAGCTGTTTTTT
. | TRBD2 | TRBJ2-1 | TRBV14 | CASSQRVSGRNEQFF | TGTGCCAGCAGCCAACGGGTTAGCGGGAGGAATGAGCAGTTCTTC
. | TRBD2 | TRBJ2-5 | TRBV29-1 | CSVGPGEGTQYF | TGCAGCGTTGGTCCGGGGGAGGGGACCCAGTACTTC
. | . | TRBJ2-7 | TRBV6-7 | CASSSGSVYEQYF | TGTGCCAGCAGTTCAGGTTCTGTATACGAGCAGTACTTC
. | . | TRBJ2-7 | TRBV28 | CASSFPDRPYEQYF | TGTGCCAGCAGTTTTCCGGACAGACCCTACGAGCAGTACTTC
. | . | TRBJ2-7 | TRBV14 | CASSQDRGITEQYF | TGTGCCAGCAGCCAAGATAGGGGGATTACCGAGCAGTACTTC
. | . | TRBJ1-2 | TRBV7-2 | CASSSGSLTYGYTF | TGTGCCAGCAGCTCGGGGAGTTTGACCTATGGCTACACCTTC
. | TRBD1 | TRBJ1-5 | TRBV2 | CASRGQGVYSNQPQHF | TGTGCCAGCAGGGGACAGGGAGTCTATAGCAATCAGCCCCAGCATTTT
. | TRBD1 | TRBJ2-5 | TRBV10-3 | CAISGTGGALGETQYF | TGTGCCATCAGCGGGACAGGGGGCGCATTGGGAGAGACCCAGTACTTC
once | . | TRBJ2-1 | TRBV28 | CASSLGTGFRQFF | TGTGCCAGCAGTTTGGGTACAGGGTTTAGACAGTTCTTC
. | . | TRBJ2-1 | TRBV28 | CASSTRDLTRYRNEQFF | TGTGCCAGCAGTACCCGGGACTTAACACGGTATCGCAATGAGCAGTTCTTC
. | . | TRBJ1-1 | TRBV28 | CASRYPGSRNTEAFF | TGTGCCAGCAGATATCCCGGGTCCAGGAACACTGAAGCTTTCTTT
. | TRBD1 | TRBJ2-1 | TRBV6-5 | CASKRQGLYNEQFF | TGTGCCAGCAAAAGACAGGGCCTTTACAATGAGCAGTTCTTC
. | TRBD2 | TRBJ2-3 | TRBV4-3 | CASSQEMGRVFSGRASTDTQYF | TGCGCCAGCAGCCAAGAAATGGGGAGGGTCTTTAGCGGGAGGGCTAGCACAGATACGCAGTATTTT
. | TRBD1 | TRBJ2-5 | TRBV9 | CASSVTQGEVGETQYF | TGTGCCAGCAGCGTTACTCAGGGGGAAGTTGGGGAGACCCAGTACTTC
. | . | TRBJ2-7 | TRBV28 | CASSGGDGVTYEQYF | TGTGCCAGCAGTGGAGGGGATGGGGTAACCTACGAGCAGTACTTC
. | . | TRBJ2-6 | TRBV9 | CASSPRLTGANVLTF | TGTGCCAGCAGCCCCAGATTGACTGGGGCCAACGTCCTGACTTTC
. | TRBD1 | TRBJ2-7 | TRBV6-5 | CASKPGQNYEQYF | TGTGCCAGCAAACCGGGACAGAACTACGAGCAGTACTTC
. | . | TRBJ2-1 | TRBV19 | CASSIADVIQAAYNEQFF | TGTGCCAGTAGTATAGCTGACGTAATTCAGGCCGCGTACAATGAGCAGTTCTTC
once | TRBD2 | TRBJ2-3 | TRBV5-4 | CASRGASGSRGTTDTQYF | TGTGCCAGCCGGGGGGCTAGCGGGAGTCGGGGTACCACAGATACGCAGTATTTT
. | TRBD1 | TRBJ2-5 | TRBV2 | CASRGDSQETQYF | TGTGCCAGCAGAGGGGACAGCCAAGAGACCCAGTACTTC
. | . | TRBJ1-5 | TRBV4-1 | CASSQTQGNQPQHF | TGCGCCAGCAGCCAAACACAGGGCAATCAGCCCCAGCATTTT
. | TRBD2 | TRBJ2-5 | TRBV7-9 | CASSLDRGRGETQYF | TGTGCCAGCAGCTTAGATCGTGGGAGGGGAGAGACCCAGTACTTC
. | TRBD1 | TRBJ2-7 | TRBV18 | CASSPPLSGQGNYEQYF | TGTGCCAGCTCACCACCGCTCAGCGGACAGGGGAACTACGAGCAGTACTTC
. | . | TRBJ2-7 | TRBV7-9 | CASSLTGTPYSYEQYF | TGTGCCAGCAGCTTAACCGGGACACCCTACTCCTACGAGCAGTACTTC
. | . | TRBJ1-2 | TRBV2 | CASSEYRVQNGYTF | TGTGCCAGCAGTGAATACAGGGTTCAGAATGGCTACACCTTC
few | . | TRBJ2-7 | TRBV5-5 | CASSRQHYEQYF | TGTGCCAGCAGCCGACAGCACTACGAGCAGTACTTC
. | . | TRBJ1-3 | TRBV28 | CASSTYSGNTIYF | TGTGCCAGCTCGACATACTCTGGAAACACCATATATTTT
once | TRBD2 | TRBJ2-5 | TRBV9 | CASSPRLAGETQYF | TGTGCCAGCAGCCCCCGACTAGCGGGAGAGACCCAGTACTTC
. | . | TRBJ2-7 | TRBV27 | CASSLSRAYEQYF | TGTGCCAGCAGTTTGAGCAGGGCCTACGAGCAGTACTTC
few | TRBD2 | TRBJ2-1 | TRBV19 | CASSILGGSINEQFF | TGTGCCAGTAGTATTTTGGGCGGGAGTATAAATGAGCAGTTCTTC
. | TRBD2 | TRBJ2-5 | TRBV7-2 | CASSLAEGTSGTQYF | TGTGCCAGCAGCTTAGCGGAGGGGACTAGTGGGACCCAGTACTTC
few | . | TRBJ1-5 | TRBV28 | CASSLAGVQPQHF | TGTGCCAGCAGTTTAGCAGGGGTTCAGCCCCAGCATTTT
. | . | TRBJ1-5 | TRBV7-8 | CASSLGGFWGNQPQHF | TGTGCCAGCAGCTTAGGAGGGTTTTGGGGAAATCAGCCCCAGCATTTT
. | TRBD1 | TRBJ2-7 | TRBV5-8 | CASSPRGKGAESYEQYF | TGTGCCAGCAGCCCCCGTGGGAAGGGGGCCGAATCCTACGAGCAGTACTTC
. | TRBD1 | TRBJ2-1 | TRBV5-1 | CASRGTGDYNEQFF | TGCGCCAGCAGGGGGACAGGGGATTACAATGAGCAGTTCTTC
once | . | TRBJ1-6 | TRBV19 | CASSMTGLGSPLHF | TGTGCCAGTAGTATGACAGGTCTTGGTTCACCCCTCCACTTT
. | TRBD1 | TRBJ2-1 | TRBV28 | CASSGGDRENNEQFF | TGTGCCAGCTCTGGTGGGGACAGGGAAAACAATGAGCAGTTCTTC
. | TRBD2 | TRBJ2-1 | TRBV7-2 | CASSLKLAGSNEQFF | TGTGCCAGCAGCTTAAAACTAGCGGGTAGTAATGAGCAGTTCTTC
. | TRBD2 | TRBJ2-2 | TRBV9 | CASSVGGLETGELFF | TGTGCCAGCAGCGTAGGGGGACTAGAGACCGGGGAGCTGTTTTTT
. | TRBD2 | TRBJ2-3 | TRBV28 | CASSPTSGRIDTQYF | TGTGCCAGCAGCCCTACTAGCGGAAGGATAGATACGCAGTATTTT
. | TRBD2 | TRBJ2-1 | TRBV27 | CASSLGLAGNEQFF | TGTGCCAGCAGCCTTGGACTAGCGGGCAATGAGCAGTTCTTC
. | TRBD1 | TRBJ1-2 | TRBV7-9 | CASSGTAYGYTF | TGTGCCAGCAGCGGGACAGCTTATGGCTACACCTTC